This TCR beta chain was recorded in a study of shared clonotypes between healthy human individuals. Germline V lookup: CDR1 SGHDT, CDR2 YYEEEE. The CDR3 contains 15 residues. V shed 4 bases and J shed 3 bases, with 14 bases lying between them. Measured with immunoSEQ multiplex PCR; TCRdb has only the in-frame clones, and not every one. The table lists 950,000 to 1,300,000 clones, roughly 75% of them singletons. This sequence was found in a man between 18 and 35 years old in good health. The sample was memory CD4+ T cells sorted from blood. Subset given: CD45RA-negative fraction. This chain uses TRBV5-6 with TRBJ1-5, with D possibly being TRBD1 (6 bases). The CDR3 loop reads CASSPQGTTNQPQHF. The DNA of the CDR3 is TGTGCCAGCAGCCCTCAGGGGACAACCAATCAGCCCCAGCATTTT.